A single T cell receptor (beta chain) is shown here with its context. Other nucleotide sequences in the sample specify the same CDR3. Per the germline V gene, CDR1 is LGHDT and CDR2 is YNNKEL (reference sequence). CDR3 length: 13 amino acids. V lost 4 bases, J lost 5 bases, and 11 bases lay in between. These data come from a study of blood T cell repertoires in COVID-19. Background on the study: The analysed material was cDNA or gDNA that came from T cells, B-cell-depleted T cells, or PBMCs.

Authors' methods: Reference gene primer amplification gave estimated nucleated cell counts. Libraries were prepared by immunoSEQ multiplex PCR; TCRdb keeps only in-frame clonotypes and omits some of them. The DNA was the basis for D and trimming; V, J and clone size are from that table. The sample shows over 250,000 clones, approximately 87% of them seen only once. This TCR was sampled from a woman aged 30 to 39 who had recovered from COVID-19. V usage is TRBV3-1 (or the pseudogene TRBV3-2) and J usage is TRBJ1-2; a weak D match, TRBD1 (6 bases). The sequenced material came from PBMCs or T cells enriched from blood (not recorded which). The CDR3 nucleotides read TGTGCCAGCAGCCCAGGGGTTCCATATGGCTACACCTTC. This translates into CASSPGVPYGYTF.